The T cell receptor (beta chain) described here comes from a study of T cell changes during pregnancy in multiple sclerosis. The table came from immunoSEQ multiplex PCR; TCRdb's copy has only in-frame clones and leaves some out. The sample has tens of thousands of clones, about 93% seen once; the top ten hold 0.4% to 0.55%. Sequencing was performed on CD4+ T cells from peripheral blood mononuclear cells, taken after pregnancy. The receptor's source is a female donor with multiple sclerosis, enrolled in a pregnancy study.

For the CDR3, the DNA is TGTGCCAGCAGGGCGGCGTTCAACTACGAGCAGTACTTC. Translating it yields CASRAAFNYEQYF. The J gene is TRBJ2-7, the V gene TRBV2; D gene unclear. The CDR3 contains 13 residues. V was pared by 6 bases and J by 3 bases, with 12 bases between. CDR1 and CDR2 from the germline V gene are SNHLY and FYNNEI.